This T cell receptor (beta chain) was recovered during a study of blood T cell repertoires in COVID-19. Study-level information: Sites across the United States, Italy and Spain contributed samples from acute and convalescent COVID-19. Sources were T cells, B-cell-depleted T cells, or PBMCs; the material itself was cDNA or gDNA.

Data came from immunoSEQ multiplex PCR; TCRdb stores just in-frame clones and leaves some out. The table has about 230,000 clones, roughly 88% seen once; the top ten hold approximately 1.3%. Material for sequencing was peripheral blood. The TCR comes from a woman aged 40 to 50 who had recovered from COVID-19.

CDR3: CASSSTSGGFYEQYF. CDR3 nucleotides: TGTGCCAGCAGCTCGACTAGCGGGGGTTTCTACGAGCAGTACTTC. V gene TRBV7-8 combines with J gene TRBJ2-7, with 12 bases that match TRBD2. This CDR3 region has 15 residues. V dropped 4 bases and J dropped 3; count of bases not matched to a gene: 4. Germline V gene data show CDR1 as SGHVS and CDR2 as FQNEAQ.